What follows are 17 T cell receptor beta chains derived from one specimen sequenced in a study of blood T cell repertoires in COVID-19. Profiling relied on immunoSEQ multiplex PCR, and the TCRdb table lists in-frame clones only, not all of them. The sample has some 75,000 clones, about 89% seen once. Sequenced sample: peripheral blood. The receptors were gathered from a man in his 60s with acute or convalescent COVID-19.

The CDR3 DNA reads as TGCGCCAGCAGCTTGGCCCAGGGTGCGAACACCGGGGAGCTGTTTTTT. Protein product: CASSLAQGANTGELFF. The chain recombines TRBV5-1 with TRBJ2-2; perhaps TRBD1 as D (5 bases). The CDR3 consists of 16 residues. The germline CDR1 and CDR2 sequences are SGHRS and YFSETQ. The ends were cut back, 0 bases at V and 0 bases at J, with 9 bases in the middle.

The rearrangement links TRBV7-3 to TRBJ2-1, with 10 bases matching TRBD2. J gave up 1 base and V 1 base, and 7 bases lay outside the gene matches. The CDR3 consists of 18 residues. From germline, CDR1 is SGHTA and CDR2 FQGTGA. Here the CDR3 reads CASSLIPSGGLSYNEQFF. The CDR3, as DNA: TGTGCCAGCAGCTTAATCCCTAGCGGGGGACTTTCCTACAATGAGCAGTTCTTC.

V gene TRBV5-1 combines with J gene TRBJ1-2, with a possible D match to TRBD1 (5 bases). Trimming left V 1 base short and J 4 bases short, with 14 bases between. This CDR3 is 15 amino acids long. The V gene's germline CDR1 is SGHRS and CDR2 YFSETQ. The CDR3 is CASSLKSDSAYGYTF. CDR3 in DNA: TGCGCCAGCAGCTTGAAGAGTGACAGTGCCTATGGCTACACCTTC.

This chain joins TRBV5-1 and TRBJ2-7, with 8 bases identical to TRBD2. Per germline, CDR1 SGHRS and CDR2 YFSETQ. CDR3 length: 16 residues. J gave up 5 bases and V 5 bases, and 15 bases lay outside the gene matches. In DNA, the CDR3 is TGCGCCAGCAGACCCGCGACTGACCGCGGGGGGAACGAGCAGTACTTC. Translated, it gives CASRPATDRGGNEQYF.

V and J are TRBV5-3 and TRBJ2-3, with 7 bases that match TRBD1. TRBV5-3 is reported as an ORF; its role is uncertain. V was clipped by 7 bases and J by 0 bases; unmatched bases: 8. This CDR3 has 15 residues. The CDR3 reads CARRPGTDSTDTQYF. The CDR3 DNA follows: TGTGCCAGACGTCCGGGGACAGATAGCACAGATACGCAGTATTTT.

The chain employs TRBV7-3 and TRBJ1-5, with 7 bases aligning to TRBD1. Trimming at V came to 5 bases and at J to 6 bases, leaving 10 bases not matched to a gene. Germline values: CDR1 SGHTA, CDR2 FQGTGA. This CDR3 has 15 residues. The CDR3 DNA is TGTGCCAGCAGCCTTACAGGGGACTTGGGTCAGCCCCAGCATTTT. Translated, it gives CASSLTGDLGQPQHF.

CDR3 sequence: CASSRAGGDYGYTF. CDR3 nucleotide sequence: TGTGCCAGCAGCCGCGCAGGGGGCGACTATGGCTACACCTTC. The rearrangement joins TRBV2 to TRBJ1-2; 8 bases line up with TRBD1. V lost 6 bases to trimming and J lost 3 bases; unmatched junction nucleotides: 6. Germline V gene data show CDR1 as SNHLY and CDR2 as FYNNEI. This CDR3 contains 14 residues.

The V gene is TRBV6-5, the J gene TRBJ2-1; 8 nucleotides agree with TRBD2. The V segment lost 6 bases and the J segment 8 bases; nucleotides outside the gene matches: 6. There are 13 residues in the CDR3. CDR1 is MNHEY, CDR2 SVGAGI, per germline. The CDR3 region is CASRTSGGDEQFF. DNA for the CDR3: TGTGCCAGCAGGACCTCGGGGGGGGATGAGCAGTTCTTC.

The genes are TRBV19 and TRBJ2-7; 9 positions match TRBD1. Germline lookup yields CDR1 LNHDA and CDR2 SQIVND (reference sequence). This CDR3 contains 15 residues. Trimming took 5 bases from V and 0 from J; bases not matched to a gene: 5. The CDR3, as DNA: TGTGCCAGTAGTTCACCGGGACAGGGCTCCTACGAGCAGTACTTC. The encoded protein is CASSSPGQGSYEQYF.

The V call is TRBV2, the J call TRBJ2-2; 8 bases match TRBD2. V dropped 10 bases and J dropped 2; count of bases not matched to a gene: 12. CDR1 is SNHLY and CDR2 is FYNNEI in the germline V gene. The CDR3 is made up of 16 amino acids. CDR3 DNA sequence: TGTGCCATCTCGATCTTAAGCGGGAGTAACACCGGGGAGCTGTTTTTT. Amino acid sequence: CAISILSGSNTGELFF.

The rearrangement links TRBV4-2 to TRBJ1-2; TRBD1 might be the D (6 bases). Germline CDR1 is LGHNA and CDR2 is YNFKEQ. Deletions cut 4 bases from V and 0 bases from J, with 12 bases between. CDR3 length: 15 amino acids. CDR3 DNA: TGTGCCAGCAGCCGGACGGACAGTCCTAACTATGGCTACACCTTC. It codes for CASSRTDSPNYGYTF.

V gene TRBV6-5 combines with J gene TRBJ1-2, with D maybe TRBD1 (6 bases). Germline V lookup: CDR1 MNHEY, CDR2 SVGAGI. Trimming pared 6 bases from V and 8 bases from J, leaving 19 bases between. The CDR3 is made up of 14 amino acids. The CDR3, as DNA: TGTGCCAGCAGGGAGACAGGCGTGCCCGCCGGCTACACCTTC. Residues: CASRETGVPAGYTF.

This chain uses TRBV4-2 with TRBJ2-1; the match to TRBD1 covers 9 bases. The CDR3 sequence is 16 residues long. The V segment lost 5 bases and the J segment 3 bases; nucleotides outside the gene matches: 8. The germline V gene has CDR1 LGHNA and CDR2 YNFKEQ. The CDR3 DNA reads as TGTGCCAGCAGCAACGAACAGGGGGCTTTCTACAATGAGCAGTTCTTC. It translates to CASSNEQGAFYNEQFF.

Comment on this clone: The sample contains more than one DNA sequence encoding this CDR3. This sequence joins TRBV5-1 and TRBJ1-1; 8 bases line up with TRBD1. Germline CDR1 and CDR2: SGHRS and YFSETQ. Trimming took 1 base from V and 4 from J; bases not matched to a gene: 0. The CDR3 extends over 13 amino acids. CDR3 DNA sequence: TGCGCCAGCAGCTTGACAGGGGGCACTGAAGCTTTCTTT. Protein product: CASSLTGGTEAFF.

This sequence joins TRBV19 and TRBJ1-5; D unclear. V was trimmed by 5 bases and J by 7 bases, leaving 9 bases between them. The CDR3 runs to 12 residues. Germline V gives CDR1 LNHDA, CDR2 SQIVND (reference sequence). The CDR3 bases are TGTGCCAGTAGTCCGGGGAACCAGCCCCAGCATTTT. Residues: CASSPGNQPQHF.

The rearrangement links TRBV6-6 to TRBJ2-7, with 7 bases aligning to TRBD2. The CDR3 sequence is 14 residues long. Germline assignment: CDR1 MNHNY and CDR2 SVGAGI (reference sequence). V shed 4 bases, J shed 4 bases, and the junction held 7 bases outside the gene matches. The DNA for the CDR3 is TGTGCCAGCAGTTCACCGGGACTACCTTACGAGCAGTACTTC. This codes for CASSSPGLPYEQYF.

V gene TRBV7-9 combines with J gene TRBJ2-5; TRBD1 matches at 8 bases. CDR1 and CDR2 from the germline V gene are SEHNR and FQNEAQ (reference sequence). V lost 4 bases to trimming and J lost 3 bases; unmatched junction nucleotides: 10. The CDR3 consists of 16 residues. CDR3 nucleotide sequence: TGTGCCAGCAGCTCCTATGGACAGGGCGGCGAAGAGACCCAGTACTTC. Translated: CASSSYGQGGEETQYF.